These T cell receptor beta chains were read from a single sample in a study of blood T cell repertoires in COVID-19. Sequenced by immunoSEQ multiplex PCR; TCRdb stores in-frame clones only, minus some. The sample has about 310,000 clones, around nine tenths seen once. Sequenced sample: peripheral blood. These receptor sequences come from a man in his sixties or seventies with acute or convalescent COVID-19. Both conserved end residues are part of each CDR3. The order of the fields is clone size, D gene, J gene, V gene, CDR3 DNA, CDR3 protein. D genes are given only for firm matches. Not all rows give a size; the values are once, few, many and, for expanded clones, a class.

-,-,TRBJ2-1,TRBV7-2,TGTGCCAGCAGCTTATTGGGCTTTCAGCATGAGCAGTTCTTC,CASSLLGFQHEQFF
-,TRBD1,TRBJ1-5,TRBV6-6,TGTGCCAGCACCCAGGACAGGGGGGACCATCAGCCCCAGCATTTT,CASTQDRGDHQPQHF
-,-,TRBJ2-2,TRBV5-4,TGTGCCAGCAACCCGCAGGGCGGGGAGCTGTTTTTT,CASNPQGGELFF
-,TRBD2,TRBJ2-5,TRBV9,TGTGCCAGCAGCCCGTCGGCGGGAGGTGAGACCCAGTACTTC,CASSPSAGGETQYF
few,TRBD1,TRBJ1-2,TRBV5-1,TGCGCCAGCAGCACGGGACAGGGGGCTTTGGGTGGCTACACCTTC,CASSTGQGALGGYTF
-,TRBD2,TRBJ2-7,TRBV19,TGTGCCAGTAGTATCCAGGCGGGGGGGCCATGGGAGCAGTACTTC,CASSIQAGGPWEQYF
-,TRBD1,TRBJ2-3,TRBV30,TGTGCCTGGAGTAAAAAGACAGGGTCACGAGATACGCAGTATTTT,CAWSKKTGSRDTQYF
-,-,TRBJ1-6,TRBV6-1,TGTGCCAGCAGTGAAGGATACCGGCTAGAGTTT,CASSEGYRLEF
-,-,TRBJ2-7,TRBV18,TGTGCCAGCTCACCGCAACAGGAAGCGGGGTACTTC,CASSPQQEAGYF
-,-,TRBJ1-5,TRBV21-1,TGTGCCAGCTCGGACAGGGGGCTAGAGGGCAATCAGCCCCAGCATTTT,CASSDRGLEGNQPQHF
-,TRBD1,TRBJ1-5,TRBV19,TGTGCCAGTAGTCGACAGGGGCTGGAGCCCCAGCATTTT,CASSRQGLEPQHF
-,-,TRBJ2-1,TRBV30,TGTGCCTGGAGTGTACAGGTTAAGGGTTTACAGTTCTTC,CAWSVQVKGLQFF
-,TRBD1,TRBJ2-2,TRBV28,TGTGCCAGCAGAACCGGGGGACAGGGGAACACCGGGGAGCTGTTTTTT,CASRTGGQGNTGELFF
-,-,TRBJ2-5,TRBV18,TGTGCCAGCTCACCAGGAGGGGAACTAGAGACCCAGTACTTC,CASSPGGELETQYF
-,-,TRBJ1-1,TRBV7-2,TGTGCCAGCAGCCCAGCTTCAGGGTCAGCTTTCTTT,CASSPASGSAFF
-,-,TRBJ2-2,TRBV6-4,TGTGCCAGCAGTGAGGGGGGTTTCACCGGGGAGCTGTTTTTT,CASSEGGFTGELFF
-,-,TRBJ2-6,TRBV7-8,TGTGCCAGCAGCCCCCGGTCCACCTCTGGGGCCAACGTCCTGACTTTC,CASSPRSTSGANVLTF
-,TRBD2,TRBJ2-2,TRBV6-1,TGTGCCAGCAGTGACGGCCTAGCGGGGGCCGGGGAGCTGTTTTTT,CASSDGLAGAGELFF
-,TRBD1,TRBJ2-7,TRBV12-3/TRBV12-4,TGTGCCAGCAGTCGGGACAGTAGTTTCGGGCAGTACTTC,CASSRDSSFGQYF
-,TRBD1,TRBJ1-1,TRBV7-2,TGTGCCAGCAGCTTCTCCACCACGACAGGGGTAGAAGCTTTCTTT,CASSFSTTTGVEAFF
-,-,TRBJ2-5,TRBV7-8,TGTGCCAGCAGCCCAAATAGCCCATTCCAAGAGACCCAGTACTTC,CASSPNSPFQETQYF
-,-,TRBJ1-2,TRBV3-1/TRBV3-2,TGTGCCAGCAGCCCTGCTGGACAGTCGGGAGGCTACACCTTC,CASSPAGQSGGYTF
-,-,TRBJ2-2,TRBV12-3/TRBV12-4,TGTGCCAGCAGTTTGGGCCCCAGGGAGCTGTTTTTT,CASSLGPRELFF
-,TRBD2,TRBJ2-1,TRBV5-8,TGTGCCAGCAGTCCCCCGGGGGGACTAGCTTCCTACAATGAGCAGTTCTTC,CASSPPGGLASYNEQFF
-,-,TRBJ1-2,TRBV7-8,TGTGCCAGCAGCTTATCCCTGGGGAGGGTAAACTATGGCTACACCTTC,CASSLSLGRVNYGYTF
-,TRBD1,TRBJ1-5,TRBV5-1,TGCGCCAGCAGCTGGACAGGGGCCAATCAGCCCCAGCATTTT,CASSWTGANQPQHF
-,-,TRBJ2-3,TRBV19,TGTGCCAGTAGTGCAGCGGACAGAAGCACAGATACGCAGTATTTT,CASSAADRSTDTQYF
-,TRBD2,TRBJ2-3,TRBV7-9,TGTGCCAGCAGCCTCGGACTAGCGGGAGATACGCAGTATTTT,CASSLGLAGDTQYF
-,TRBD1,TRBJ1-1,TRBV29-1,TGCAGCGTTGGGGGGGACAGGAGAAACACTGAAGCTTTCTTT,CSVGGDRRNTEAFF
few,-,TRBJ2-3,TRBV6-1,TGTGCCAGCAGTGAAGCGGGGCCGCTCACAGATACGCAGTATTTT,CASSEAGPLTDTQYF
-,-,TRBJ1-1,TRBV7-8,TGTGCCAGCAGCTTTGGGGAGGGGAGATACACTGAAGCTTTCTTT,CASSFGEGRYTEAFF
-,-,TRBJ1-1,TRBV28,TGTGCCAGCAAGGAGGGGATGAACACTGAAGCTTTCTTT,CASKEGMNTEAFF
-,-,TRBJ2-5,TRBV7-2,TGTGCCAGCAGCTCTACAGCTATTCAAGAGACCCAGTACTTC,CASSSTAIQETQYF
-,-,TRBJ2-2,TRBV6-2/TRBV6-3,TGTGCCAGCAGCAACCGGGACACGGCGTACCCCGGGGAGCTGTTTTTT,CASSNRDTAYPGELFF